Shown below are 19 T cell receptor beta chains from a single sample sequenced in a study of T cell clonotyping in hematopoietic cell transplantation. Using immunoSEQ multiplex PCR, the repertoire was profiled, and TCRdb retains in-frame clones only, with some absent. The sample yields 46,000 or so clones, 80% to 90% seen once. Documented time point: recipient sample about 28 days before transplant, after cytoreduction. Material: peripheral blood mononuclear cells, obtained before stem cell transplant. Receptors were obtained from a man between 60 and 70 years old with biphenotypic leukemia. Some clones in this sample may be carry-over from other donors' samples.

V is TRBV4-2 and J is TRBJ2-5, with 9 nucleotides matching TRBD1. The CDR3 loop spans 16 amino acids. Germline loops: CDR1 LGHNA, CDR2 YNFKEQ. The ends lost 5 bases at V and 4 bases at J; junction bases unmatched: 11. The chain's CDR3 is CASSVGPGQGIETQYF. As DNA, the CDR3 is TGTGCCAGCAGCGTTGGACCGGGACAGGGAATAGAGACCCAGTACTTC.

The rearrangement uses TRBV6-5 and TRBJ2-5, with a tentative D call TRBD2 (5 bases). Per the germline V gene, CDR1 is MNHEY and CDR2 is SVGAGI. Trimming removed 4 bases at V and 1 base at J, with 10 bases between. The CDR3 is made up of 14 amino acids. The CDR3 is CASSLSAGQETQYF. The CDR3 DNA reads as TGTGCCAGCAGTTTATCGGCGGGCCAAGAGACCCAGTACTTC.

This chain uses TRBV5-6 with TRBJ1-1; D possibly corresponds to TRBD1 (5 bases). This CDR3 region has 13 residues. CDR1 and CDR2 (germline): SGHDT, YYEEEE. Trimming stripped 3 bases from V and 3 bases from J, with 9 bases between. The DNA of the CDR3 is TGTGCCAGCAGCTACGGGACCGACACTGAAGCTTTCTTT. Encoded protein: CASSYGTDTEAFF. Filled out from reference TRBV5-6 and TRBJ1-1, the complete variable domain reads DAGVTQSPTHLIKTRGQQVTLRCSPKSGHDTVSWYQQALGQGPQFIFQYYEEEERQRGNFPDRFSGHQFPNYSSELNVNALLLGDSALYLCASSYGTDTEAFFGQGTRLTVV.

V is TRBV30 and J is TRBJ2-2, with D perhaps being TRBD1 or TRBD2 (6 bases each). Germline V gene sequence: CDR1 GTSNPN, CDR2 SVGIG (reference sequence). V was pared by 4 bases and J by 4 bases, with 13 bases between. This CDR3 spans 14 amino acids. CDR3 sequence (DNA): TGTGCCTGGAAGGGGGGCGACAGCACCGGGGAGCTGTTTTTT. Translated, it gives CAWKGGDSTGELFF.

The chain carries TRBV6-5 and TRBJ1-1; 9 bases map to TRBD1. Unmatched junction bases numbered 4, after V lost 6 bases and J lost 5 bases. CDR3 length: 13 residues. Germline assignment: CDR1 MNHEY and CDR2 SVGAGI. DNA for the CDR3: TGTGCCAGCAGCGTACAGGGGGCTACTGAAGCTTTCTTT. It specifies CASSVQGATEAFF.

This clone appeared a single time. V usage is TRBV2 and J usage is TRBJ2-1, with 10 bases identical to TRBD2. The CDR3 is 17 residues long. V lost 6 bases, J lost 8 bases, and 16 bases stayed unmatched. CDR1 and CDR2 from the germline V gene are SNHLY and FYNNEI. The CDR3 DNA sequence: TGTGCCAGCAGCGAGGGGAGCAAGCGGGAGGGCCGTGATGAGCAGTTCTTC. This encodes CASSEGSKREGRDEQFF.

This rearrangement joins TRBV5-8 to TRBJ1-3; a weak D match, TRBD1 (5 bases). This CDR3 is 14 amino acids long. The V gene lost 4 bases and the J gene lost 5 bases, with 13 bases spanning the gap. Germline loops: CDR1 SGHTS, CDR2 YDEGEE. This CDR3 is CASSPPGPRNTIYF. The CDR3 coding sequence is TGTGCCAGCAGCCCTCCGGGACCGCGAAACACCATATATTTT.

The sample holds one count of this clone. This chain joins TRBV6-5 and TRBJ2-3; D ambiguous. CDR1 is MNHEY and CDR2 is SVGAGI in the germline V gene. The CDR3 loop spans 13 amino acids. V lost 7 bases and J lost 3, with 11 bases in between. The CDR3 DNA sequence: TGTGCCAGCAAGGAAAAGGGTACAGATACGCAGTATTTT. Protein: CASKEKGTDTQYF.

The CDR3 sequence: CASSSDGANTEAFF. DNA for the CDR3: TGTGCCAGCAGTTCCGATGGGGCGAACACTGAAGCTTTCTTT. The chain has TRBV6-6 and TRBJ1-1; TRBD1 is a possible D gene (5 bases). CDR3 length: 14 amino acids. Germline V gene lookup returns CDR1 MNHNY and CDR2 SVGAGI (reference sequence). V was pared by 4 bases and J by 1 base, with 10 bases between.

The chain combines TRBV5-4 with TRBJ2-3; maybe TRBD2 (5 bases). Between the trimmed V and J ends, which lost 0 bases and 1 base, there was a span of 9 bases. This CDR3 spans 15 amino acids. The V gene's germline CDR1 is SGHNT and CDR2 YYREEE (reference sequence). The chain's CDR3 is CASSLGGRRTDTQYF. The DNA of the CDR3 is TGTGCCAGCAGCTTGGGAGGGCGGCGCACAGATACGCAGTATTTT.

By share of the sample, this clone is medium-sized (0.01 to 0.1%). Here the CDR3 reads CASSRTGGDQETQYF. Here the CDR3 DNA reads TGTGCCAGCAGTCGGACAGGGGGCGACCAAGAGACCCAGTACTTC. The chain carries TRBV7-9 and TRBJ2-5, with TRBD1 matching over 11 bases. The CDR3 consists of 15 residues. Unmatched junction bases numbered 3, after V lost 6 bases and J lost 0 bases. Germline lookup yields CDR1 SEHNR and CDR2 FQNEAQ (reference sequence).

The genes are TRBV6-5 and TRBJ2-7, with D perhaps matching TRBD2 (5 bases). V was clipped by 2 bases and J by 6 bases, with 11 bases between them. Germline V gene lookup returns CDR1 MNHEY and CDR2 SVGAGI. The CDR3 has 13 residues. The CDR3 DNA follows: TGTGCCAGCAGTTACAAGCTAGCAGGCGAGCAGTACTTC. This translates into CASSYKLAGEQYF.

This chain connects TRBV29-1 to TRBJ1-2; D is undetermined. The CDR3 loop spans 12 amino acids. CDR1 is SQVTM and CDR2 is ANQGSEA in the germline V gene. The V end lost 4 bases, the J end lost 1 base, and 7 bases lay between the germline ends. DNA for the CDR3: TGCAGCGTTGGGGGTGTTAACTATGGCTACACCTTC. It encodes CSVGGVNYGYTF.

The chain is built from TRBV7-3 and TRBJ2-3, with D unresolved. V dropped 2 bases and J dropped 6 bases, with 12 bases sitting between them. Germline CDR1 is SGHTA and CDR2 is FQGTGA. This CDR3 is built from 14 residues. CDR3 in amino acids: CASSLDGRGDTQYF. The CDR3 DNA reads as TGTGCCAGCAGCTTAGATGGTCGTGGGGATACGCAGTATTTT.

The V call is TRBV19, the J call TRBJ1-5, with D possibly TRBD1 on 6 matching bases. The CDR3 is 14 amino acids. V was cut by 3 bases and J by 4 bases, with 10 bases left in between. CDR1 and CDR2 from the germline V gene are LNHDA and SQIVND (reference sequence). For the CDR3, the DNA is TGTGCCAGTAGTATCAACAGGGTGAATCAGCCCCAGCATTTT. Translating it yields CASSINRVNQPQHF.

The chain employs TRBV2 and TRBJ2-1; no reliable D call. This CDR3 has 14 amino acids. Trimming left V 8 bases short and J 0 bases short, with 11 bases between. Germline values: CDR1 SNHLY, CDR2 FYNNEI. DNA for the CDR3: TGTGCCAGCCTTGTGACGAGCTCCTACAATGAGCAGTTCTTC. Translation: CASLVTSSYNEQFF.

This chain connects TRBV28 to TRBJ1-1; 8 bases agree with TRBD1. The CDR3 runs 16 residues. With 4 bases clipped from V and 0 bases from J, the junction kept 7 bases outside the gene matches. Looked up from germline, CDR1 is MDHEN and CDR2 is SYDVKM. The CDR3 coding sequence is TGTGCCAGCAGTTACCGGACAGGGCCGGTGAACACTGAAGCTTTCTTT. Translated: CASSYRTGPVNTEAFF.

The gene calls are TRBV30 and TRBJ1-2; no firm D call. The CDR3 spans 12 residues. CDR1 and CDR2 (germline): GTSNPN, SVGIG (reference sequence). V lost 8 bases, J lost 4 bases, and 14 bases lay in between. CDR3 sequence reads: CAGLSGIYGYTF. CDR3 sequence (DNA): TGTGCCGGACTCAGCGGAATCTATGGCTACACCTTC.

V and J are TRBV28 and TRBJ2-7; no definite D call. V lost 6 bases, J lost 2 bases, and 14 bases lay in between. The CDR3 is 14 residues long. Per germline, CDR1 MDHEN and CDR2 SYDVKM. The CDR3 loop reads CASSLYRRTYEQYF. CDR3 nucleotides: TGTGCCAGCAGCCTTTACCGTAGGACCTACGAGCAGTACTTC.